The 18 T cell receptor beta chains below come from one sample, sequenced in a study of neoadjuvant anti-PD-1 for oral cavity cancer. The repertoire was sequenced with immunoSEQ multiplex PCR; TCRdb's copy has only in-frame clones and lacks some. Of 17,000 or so clones listed, around two thirds were seen once; the top ten hold approximately 2.9%. This material consisted of PBMCs, taken before nivolumab (anti-PD-1) treatment. The receptors originated from a person aged 35-79 years with oral cavity squamous cell carcinoma.

The chain carries TRBV2 and TRBJ2-1; 8 bases fit TRBD1. The V gene end was trimmed by 6 bases and the J gene end by 8 bases; junction bases not matched to a gene: 9. Germline values: CDR1 SNHLY, CDR2 FYNNEI. CDR3 size: 14 residues. CDR3 coding DNA: TGTGCCAGCAGCGAGGACAGGGTCGCCGATGAGCAGTTCTTC. Its protein is CASSEDRVADEQFF.

The chain carries TRBV6-6 and TRBJ2-7; 7 bases are a match to TRBD1. The length of the CDR3 is 14 residues. V lost 6 bases and J lost 2; bases outside the gene matches: 7. Germline V lookup: CDR1 MNHNY, CDR2 SVGAGI (reference sequence). CDR3 protein: CASSPAQGAYEQYF. The CDR3 DNA is TGTGCCAGCAGCCCGGCTCAGGGGGCCTACGAGCAGTACTTC.

The chain combines TRBV30 with TRBJ2-3; a weak D match, TRBD2 (5 bases). The length of the CDR3 is 14 residues. Germline V lookup: CDR1 GTSNPN, CDR2 SVGIG (reference sequence). The V and J ends lost 4 bases and 0 bases respectively, with 11 bases between them. The CDR3 here is CAWNRDSSTDTQYF. CDR3 coding DNA: TGTGCCTGGAACCGGGATTCTAGCACAGATACGCAGTATTTT. Combining the CDR3 with reference TRBV30 and TRBJ2-3 gives the whole variable domain SQTIHQWPATLVQPVGSPLSLECTVEGTSNPNLYWYRQAAGRGLQLLFYSVGIGQISSEVPQNLSASRPQDRQFILSSKKLLLSDSGFYLCAWNRDSSTDTQYFGPGTRLTVL.

This rearrangement joins TRBV6-1 to TRBJ1-5, with D possibly matching TRBD1 (5 bases). Germline assignment: CDR1 MNHNS and CDR2 SASEGT. V shed 7 bases and J shed 2 bases, with 9 bases lying between them. The CDR3 is 13 amino acids. CDR3 DNA sequence: TGTGCCAGCATGCAACAGGGCAATCAGCCCCAGCATTTT. Translation: CASMQQGNQPQHF.

J is TRBJ1-1 and V is TRBV18, with TRBD1 identical over 12 bases. CDR1 is KGHSH and CDR2 is LQKENI in the germline V gene. The junction had 6 bases not matched to a gene; V was cut back by 3 bases and J by 4 bases. This CDR3 contains 16 residues. The CDR3 loop reads CASSPTGQGAGTEAFF. The CDR3 coding sequence is TGTGCCAGCTCACCGACGGGACAGGGGGCGGGCACTGAAGCTTTCTTT.

The CDR3 DNA reads TGTGCCAGCAGTGCTACAGGGGTAGCCGGGGAGCTGTTTTTT. Protein: CASSATGVAGELFF. V is TRBV6-6 and J is TRBJ2-2, with TRBD1 matching 7 bases. Per the germline V gene, CDR1 is MNHNY and CDR2 is SVGAGI (reference sequence). CDR3 length equals 14 residues. Trimming took 5 bases from V and 6 from J; bases not matched to a gene: 6.

V usage is TRBV30 and J usage is TRBJ2-3; 7 bases match TRBD1. Trimming removed 0 bases from V and 6 bases from J; junction bases left unmatched: 3. Germline V gene sequence: CDR1 GTSNPN, CDR2 SVGIG (reference sequence). The CDR3 has 13 residues. The CDR3 loop is CAWSVQGSDTQYF. DNA of the CDR3: TGTGCCTGGAGTGTACAGGGGTCCGATACGCAGTATTTT.

There are a few counts of this clone. The rearrangement uses TRBV7-9 and TRBJ1-4; 8 nucleotides align to TRBD1. CDR3 size: 15 residues. Looked up from germline, CDR1 is SEHNR and CDR2 is FQNEAQ (reference sequence). J was trimmed by 4 bases and V by 5 bases; bases with no gene match: 6. CDR3 amino acids: CASSPHRGNNEKLFF. As DNA, the CDR3 is TGTGCCAGCAGCCCCCACAGGGGGAATAATGAAAAACTGTTTTTT.

The chain combines TRBV27 with TRBJ2-2; 9 bases are a match to TRBD1. Germline assignment: CDR1 MNHEY and CDR2 SMNVEV (reference sequence). The CDR3 is 14 amino acids. The V segment lost 6 bases and the J segment 5 bases; nucleotides outside the gene matches: 4. For the CDR3, the DNA is TGTGCCAGCAGAGGGACAGGGATTACCGGGGAGCTGTTTTTT. Amino acid sequence: CASRGTGITGELFF.

The chain couples TRBV28 to TRBJ2-3; D gene unclear. The CDR3 contains 13 residues. The ends were cut back, 10 bases at V and 0 bases at J, with 11 bases in the middle. From germline, CDR1 is MDHEN and CDR2 SYDVKM. In DNA, the CDR3 is TGTGCCAACGCCCGCCTTAGCACAGATACGCAGTATTTT. Translation gives CANARLSTDTQYF.

J is TRBJ2-3 and V is TRBV6-5; no clear D gene. Germline CDR1 is MNHEY and CDR2 is SVGAGI. The CDR3 is 14 amino acids. V was cut by 0 bases and J by 2 bases, with 6 bases left in between. The CDR3 DNA reads as TGTGCCAGCAGTTACTCGAGGTACACAGATACGCAGTATTTT. This gives the protein CASSYSRYTDTQYF.

The rearrangement joins TRBV6-5 to TRBJ1-2; D might be TRBD1 (5 bases). V was clipped by 8 bases and J by 3 bases, with 13 bases between them. The CDR3 has 13 amino acids. CDR1 and CDR2 from the germline V gene are MNHEY and SVGAGI. CDR3 in amino acids: CASLGHQDYGYTF. The CDR3, as DNA: TGTGCCAGCTTAGGACACCAGGACTATGGCTACACCTTC.

The chain carries TRBV28 and TRBJ1-1; D gene uncertain. This CDR3 has 12 amino acids. Germline V CDR1 and CDR2: MDHEN, SYDVKM. V lost 7 bases, J lost 5 bases, and 11 bases lay in between. The CDR3 loop is CASTRGGTEAFF. DNA for the CDR3: TGTGCCAGCACCCGAGGAGGGACTGAAGCTTTCTTT.

The V call is TRBV2, the J call TRBJ1-5; D might be TRBD1 (5 bases). The CDR3 loop spans 13 amino acids. Per the germline V gene, CDR1 is SNHLY and CDR2 is FYNNEI. Trimming cost V 6 bases and J 7 bases, with 13 bases left between them. CDR3 residues: CASRQQVPQPQHF. The DNA for the CDR3 is TGTGCCAGCAGACAACAGGTACCCCAGCCCCAGCATTTT.

This chain uses TRBV13 with TRBJ1-1, with a possible D match to TRBD1 (5 bases). CDR1 is PRHDT and CDR2 is FYEKMQ in the germline V gene (reference sequence). The CDR3 length is 15 residues. V gave up 2 bases and J gave up 0 bases, with 10 bases separating them. The CDR3 sequence is CASSLSPTVNTEAFF. The CDR3 DNA follows: TGTGCCAGCAGCTTATCCCCGACAGTGAACACTGAAGCTTTCTTT.

This chain uses TRBV30 with TRBJ2-1; TRBD1 is a possible D gene (6 bases). The V end was cut by 4 bases, the J end by 3 bases, with 13 bases between. Germline loops: CDR1 GTSNPN, CDR2 SVGIG (reference sequence). The CDR3 is 14 residues long. CDR3 sequence reads: CAWMNRVGYNEQFF. The CDR3, as DNA: TGTGCCTGGATGAACAGGGTCGGCTACAATGAGCAGTTCTTC.

This clone was observed a single time. The gene calls are TRBV6-1 and TRBJ2-7; 7 bases match TRBD2. With 11 bases clipped from V and 3 bases from J, the junction kept 16 bases outside the gene matches. Per germline, CDR1 MNHNS and CDR2 SASEGT. This CDR3 is built from 15 residues. CDR3 amino acids: CAGANGGSSRYEQYF. In DNA, the CDR3 is TGTGCCGGGGCGAACGGGGGGTCATCCCGCTACGAGCAGTACTTC.

The chain links TRBV4-1 to TRBJ1-5; D ambiguous. V was pared by 3 bases and J by 0 bases, with 12 bases between. Per the germline V gene, CDR1 is MGHRA and CDR2 is YSYEKL. CDR3 length: 16 residues. CDR3 loop: CASSQAIDYSNQPQHF. The CDR3 nucleotides are TGCGCCAGCAGCCAGGCTATAGATTATAGCAATCAGCCCCAGCATTTT.